The 23 T cell receptor beta chains reported below all come from one sample, sequenced in a study of blood T cells in healthy people across ages. Using a J-beta primer mix together with a sample-barcoded 5' primer, a second PCR was run for about 7 to 12 cycles. TCRdb itself ran the 5' RACE reads through MiXCR, one entry per CDR3 protein. Of over 600,000 distinct CDR3 sequences listed, 45% to 70% are singletons. Sequenced material: blood. These receptors were obtained from a man aged 35-49 years in good health.

The chain is built from TRBV29-1 and TRBJ1-6; 10 bases map to TRBD1. V shed 7 bases and J 8 bases; nucleotides not matched to a gene: 5. CDR3 length: 13 amino acids. Germline CDR1 reads SQVTM; CDR2 reads ANQGSEA. CDR3 in amino acids: CSAGGTGDSPLHF. CDR3 DNA: TGCAGCGCCGGCGGGACAGGGGATTCACCCCTCCACTTT.

This clonotype was seen repeatedly, ten times or more. This chain links TRBV15 with TRBJ2-4; D remains ambiguous. The germline CDR1 and CDR2 sequences are LNHNV and YYDKDF (reference sequence). The CDR3 spans 15 residues. Trimming stripped 6 bases from V and 8 bases from J, with 20 bases between. CDR3 nucleotides: TGTGCCACCAGGACGAGTCGGGTTTCCATGGACATTCAGTACTTC. Its protein product is CATRTSRVSMDIQYF.

The V call is TRBV4-3, the J call TRBJ2-1, with a tentative D call TRBD1 (5 bases). Trimming removed 1 base from V and 4 bases from J, with 14 bases in between. Germline V gene lookup returns CDR1 LGHNA and CDR2 YSLEER. The CDR3 consists of 16 residues. CDR3 loop: CASSQVSRGRYNEQFF. The CDR3 DNA follows: TGCGCCAGCAGCCAAGTTTCAAGGGGTCGGTACAATGAGCAGTTCTTC.

The chain carries TRBV5-1 and TRBJ2-3; the D gene is possibly TRBD1 (6 bases). V was trimmed by 4 bases and J by 6 bases, leaving 12 bases between them. The length of the CDR3 is 13 residues. CDR1 SGHRS and CDR2 YFSETQ come from the germline V gene. CDR3 bases: TGCGCCAGCAGCACCGGACAGTCGGATACGCAGTATTTT. Translated: CASSTGQSDTQYF.

This rearrangement joins TRBV4-2 to TRBJ2-1; D ambiguous. The length of the CDR3 is 17 residues. Per germline, CDR1 LGHNA and CDR2 YNFKEQ. Trimming removed 0 bases from V and 0 bases from J, with 12 bases in between. The DNA of the CDR3 is TGTGCCAGCAGCCAAGACCCCCTCGCCCCCTCCTACAATGAGCAGTTCTTC. Protein sequence: CASSQDPLAPSYNEQFF.

This clonotype was counted a single time. The CDR3 sequence: CASSRDRALSGANVLTF. DNA of the CDR3: TGTGCCAGCTCGCGGGACAGGGCCCTCTCTGGGGCCAACGTCCTGACTTTC. The V call is TRBV18, the J call TRBJ2-6, with TRBD1 identical over 9 bases. The CDR3 is made up of 17 amino acids. Germline CDR1 reads KGHSH; CDR2 reads LQKENI. The trim removed 6 bases at V and 0 bases at J, leaving 6 bases unmatched.

The DNA of the CDR3 is TGTGCCATCAGTGATCTGGGGACAGATAGCAATCAGCCCCAGCATTTT. Protein sequence: CAISDLGTDSNQPQHF. The V gene is TRBV10-3, the J gene TRBJ1-5; 7 positions match TRBD1. The germline V gene has CDR1 ENHRY and CDR2 SYGVKD. This CDR3 comprises 16 residues. J lost 0 bases, V lost 3 bases, and 5 bases had no gene match.

This clonotype came up a few times. This chain uses TRBV5-1 with TRBJ2-3; D not certain. CDR3 length: 14 residues. Germline V gene data show CDR1 as SGHRS and CDR2 as YFSETQ. The V end lost 4 bases, the J end lost 1 base, and 10 bases lay between the germline ends. The CDR3 nucleotides are TGCGCCAGCAGCCAACTTCTGGGCACAGATACGCAGTATTTT. Its protein is CASSQLLGTDTQYF. The full variable domain, rest sourced from reference TRBV5-1 and TRBJ2-3, is KAGVTQTPRYLIKTRGQQVTLSCSPISGHRSVSWYQQTPGQGLQFLFEYFSETQRNKGNFPGRFSGRQFSNSRSEMNVSTLELGDSALYLCASSQLLGTDTQYFGPGTRLTVL.

The J gene is TRBJ2-1, the V gene TRBV20-1; TRBD2 might be the D (5 bases). The V end was cut by 3 bases, the J end by 13 bases, with 25 bases between. CDR1 is DFQATT and CDR2 is SNEGSKA in the germline V gene (reference sequence). The CDR3 runs 15 residues. The CDR3 sequence is CSARSGSTQEETQFF. CDR3 DNA sequence: TGCAGTGCTAGGTCGGGATCAACACAAGAAGAGACCCAGTTCTTC.

The CDR3 reads CASSSRRGQGKRNEQYF. The DNA of the CDR3 is TGTGCCAGCAGTTCCCGCAGGGGACAGGGGAAACGCAATGAGCAGTACTTC. The gene calls are TRBV6-5 and TRBJ2-5, with TRBD1 matching over 10 bases. CDR1 is MNHEY, CDR2 SVGAGI, per germline. The CDR3 has 17 residues. The V and J ends lost 4 bases and 11 bases, in that order; junction bases with no gene match: 19.

V and J are TRBV27 and TRBJ2-4; 11 bases are a match to TRBD2. The end of the DNA is better explained by TRBJ2-5, so the J call may be wrong. CDR1 is MNHEY, CDR2 SMNVEV, per germline (reference sequence). The CDR3 loop spans 17 amino acids. CDR3 region: CASSLSPSGGTQETQYF. In DNA form, the CDR3 reads TGTGCCAGCAGTTTATCGCCTAGCGGGGGGACCCAAGAGACCCAGTACTTC.

The J gene is TRBJ1-6, the V gene TRBV28; weak D call: TRBD1 (6 bases). The CDR3 sequence is 16 residues long. Germline V gene data show CDR1 as MDHEN and CDR2 as SYDVKM. V dropped 3 bases and J dropped 2 bases, with 11 bases sitting between them. CDR3 sequence reads: CASSFLDRPYNSPLHF. The CDR3 region has the DNA TGTGCCAGCAGTTTTCTTGACAGGCCCTATAATTCACCCCTCCACTTT. The full variable domain, in which reference TRBV28 and TRBJ1-6 provide the parts outside the CDR3, is DVKVTQSSRYLVKRTGEKVFLECVQDMDHENMFWYRQDPGLGLRLIYFSYDVKMKEKGDIPEGYSVSREKKERFSLILESASTNQTSMYLCASSFLDRPYNSPLHFGNGTRLTVT.

The chain carries TRBV5-1 and TRBJ2-5; 11 bases fit TRBD2. CDR1 and CDR2 from the germline V gene are SGHRS and YFSETQ. The CDR3 is 14 residues long. The junction had 6 bases not matched to a gene; V was cut back by 6 bases and J by 5 bases. This CDR3 is CASTLLAGEETQYF. The CDR3 coding sequence is TGCGCCAGCACCTTACTAGCGGGGGAGGAGACCCAGTACTTC.

This clonotype has only a few counts. The chain couples TRBV10-3 to TRBJ1-2; maybe TRBD1 (5 bases). This CDR3 has 12 residues. V lost 3 bases and J lost 4, with 6 bases in between. Per germline, CDR1 ENHRY and CDR2 SYGVKD. The CDR3 loop is CAISDGTYGYTF. In DNA, the CDR3 is TGTGCCATCAGTGACGGGACCTATGGCTACACCTTC.

This chain uses TRBV6-2 or TRBV6-3 with TRBJ2-7, with D perhaps TRBD1 (5 bases). The CDR3 has 14 amino acids. From germline, CDR1 is MNHEY and CDR2 SVGEGT. Trimming left V 10 bases short and J 0 bases short, with 16 bases between. CDR3 sequence (DNA): TGTGCCATCTCCGAACACAGGAGCTCCTACGAGCAGTACTTC. As protein: CAISEHRSSYEQYF.

This clonotype was detected ten times or more. The chain recombines TRBV29-1 with TRBJ2-1; D is undetermined. From germline, CDR1 is SQVTM and CDR2 ANQGSEA. Trimming stripped 6 bases from V and 0 bases from J, with 12 bases between. This CDR3 is 14 amino acids long. CDR3: CSVPGPSSYNEQFF. The CDR3 DNA sequence: TGCAGCGTCCCCGGGCCAAGCTCCTACAATGAGCAGTTCTTC.

This chain connects TRBV4-2 to TRBJ2-2; 8 bases line up with TRBD1. V lost 3 bases and J lost 6; bases outside the gene matches: 18. This CDR3 spans 19 amino acids. Per germline, CDR1 LGHNA and CDR2 YNFKEQ. DNA of the CDR3: TGTGCCAGCAGCCAGTCCTCCAGGGGGCCCGAAAATGGGGCCGGGGAGCTGTTTTTT. Translation: CASSQSSRGPENGAGELFF.

The chain uses TRBV25-1 and TRBJ2-5; D call uncertain. The germline V gene encodes CDR1 MGHDK and CDR2 SYGVNS. The CDR3 is 18 residues long. V was cut by 3 bases and J by 11 bases, with 31 bases left in between. CDR3 DNA: TGTGCCAGCAGTGATCCCCCCCCTCTAGATTTGTGGGTCAATGAGCAGTACTTC. Translating it yields CASSDPPPLDLWVNEQYF.

In DNA form, the CDR3 reads TGTGCCAGCAGCTGGGGTACTCCAGCCAAAAACATTCAGTACTTC. Translating gives CASSWGTPAKNIQYF. This chain joins TRBV5-5 and TRBJ2-4; D gene uncertain. V was cut by 3 bases and J by 0 bases, with 10 bases left in between. Germline-derived CDR1 and CDR2 are SGHKS and YYEKEE (reference sequence). This CDR3 contains 15 residues.

This chain connects TRBV28 to TRBJ2-1; the D gene is possibly TRBD1 (5 bases). CDR1 and CDR2 (germline): MDHEN, SYDVKM. Between the trimmed V and J ends, which lost 2 bases and 7 bases, there was a span of 12 bases. This CDR3 region has 14 residues. The CDR3 is CASSLQGVRNEQFF. The CDR3 bases are TGTGCCAGCAGTTTACAGGGCGTCAGGAATGAGCAGTTCTTC. Using reference TRBV28 and TRBJ2-1 for the parts outside the CDR3, the full variable domain is DVKVTQSSRYLVKRTGEKVFLECVQDMDHENMFWYRQDPGLGLRLIYFSYDVKMKEKGDIPEGYSVSREKKERFSLILESASTNQTSMYLCASSLQGVRNEQFFGPGTRLTVL.

DNA for the CDR3: TGTGCCAGCAGTTACCGACCACGCCCGGACGAGCAGTATTTT. Protein product: CASSYRPRPDEQYF. This chain connects TRBV6-6 to TRBJ2-3; D remains unclear. Trimming took 2 bases from V and 11 from J, leaving 17 bases between them. Germline loops: CDR1 MNHNY, CDR2 SVGAGI (reference sequence). The CDR3 consists of 14 residues.

This clonotype was detected only once. The CDR3 protein is CASSSPGTGDADTQYF. The CDR3 DNA sequence: TGTGCCAGCAGCTCTCCCGGGACAGGGGACGCAGATACGCAGTATTTT. The V call is TRBV7-9, the J call TRBJ2-3, with 10 nucleotides matching TRBD1. The J segment lost 4 bases and the V segment lost 4 bases, leaving 8 bases of the junction unmatched. Germline assignment: CDR1 SEHNR and CDR2 FQNEAQ (reference sequence). The CDR3 totals 16 residues. Full variable domain (missing parts from reference TRBV7-9 and TRBJ2-3): DTGVSQNPRHKITKRGQNVTFRCDPISEHNRLYWYRQTLGQGPEFLTYFQNEAQLEKSRLLSDRFSAERPKGSFSTLEIQRTEQGDSAMYLCASSSPGTGDADTQYFGPGTRLTVL.

As to this clonotype: As the CDR3 is not closed by the conserved phenylalanine or tryptophan, this likely results from a read error. The chain carries TRBV5-8 and TRBJ2-1; no reliable D call. This CDR3 is built from 15 residues. The V and J ends lost 3 bases and 2 bases respectively, with 12 bases between them. CDR1 is SGHTS, CDR2 YDEGEE, per germline. DNA for the CDR3: TGTGCCAGCAGCTCAATGACCCGACCCTACAATGAGCAGTTCTTA. Its protein is CASSSMTRPYNEQFL.